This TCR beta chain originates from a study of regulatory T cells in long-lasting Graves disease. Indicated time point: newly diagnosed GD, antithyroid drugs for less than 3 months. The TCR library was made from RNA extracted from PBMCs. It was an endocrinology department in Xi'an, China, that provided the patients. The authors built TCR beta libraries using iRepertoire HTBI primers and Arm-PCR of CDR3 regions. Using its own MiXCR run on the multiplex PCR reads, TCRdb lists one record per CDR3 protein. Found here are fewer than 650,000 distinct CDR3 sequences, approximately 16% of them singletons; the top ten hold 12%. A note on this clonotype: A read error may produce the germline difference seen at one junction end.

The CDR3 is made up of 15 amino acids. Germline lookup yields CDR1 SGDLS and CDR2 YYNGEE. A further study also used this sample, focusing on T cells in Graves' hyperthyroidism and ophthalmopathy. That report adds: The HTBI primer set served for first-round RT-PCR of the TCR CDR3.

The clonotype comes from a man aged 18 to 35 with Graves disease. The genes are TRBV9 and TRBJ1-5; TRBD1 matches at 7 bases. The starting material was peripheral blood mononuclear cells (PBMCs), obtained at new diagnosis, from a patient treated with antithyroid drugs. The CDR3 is CAGSPQGGSNQPQHF. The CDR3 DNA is TGTGCCGGCAGCCCCCAGGGGGGGAGCAATCAGCCCCAGCATTTT.